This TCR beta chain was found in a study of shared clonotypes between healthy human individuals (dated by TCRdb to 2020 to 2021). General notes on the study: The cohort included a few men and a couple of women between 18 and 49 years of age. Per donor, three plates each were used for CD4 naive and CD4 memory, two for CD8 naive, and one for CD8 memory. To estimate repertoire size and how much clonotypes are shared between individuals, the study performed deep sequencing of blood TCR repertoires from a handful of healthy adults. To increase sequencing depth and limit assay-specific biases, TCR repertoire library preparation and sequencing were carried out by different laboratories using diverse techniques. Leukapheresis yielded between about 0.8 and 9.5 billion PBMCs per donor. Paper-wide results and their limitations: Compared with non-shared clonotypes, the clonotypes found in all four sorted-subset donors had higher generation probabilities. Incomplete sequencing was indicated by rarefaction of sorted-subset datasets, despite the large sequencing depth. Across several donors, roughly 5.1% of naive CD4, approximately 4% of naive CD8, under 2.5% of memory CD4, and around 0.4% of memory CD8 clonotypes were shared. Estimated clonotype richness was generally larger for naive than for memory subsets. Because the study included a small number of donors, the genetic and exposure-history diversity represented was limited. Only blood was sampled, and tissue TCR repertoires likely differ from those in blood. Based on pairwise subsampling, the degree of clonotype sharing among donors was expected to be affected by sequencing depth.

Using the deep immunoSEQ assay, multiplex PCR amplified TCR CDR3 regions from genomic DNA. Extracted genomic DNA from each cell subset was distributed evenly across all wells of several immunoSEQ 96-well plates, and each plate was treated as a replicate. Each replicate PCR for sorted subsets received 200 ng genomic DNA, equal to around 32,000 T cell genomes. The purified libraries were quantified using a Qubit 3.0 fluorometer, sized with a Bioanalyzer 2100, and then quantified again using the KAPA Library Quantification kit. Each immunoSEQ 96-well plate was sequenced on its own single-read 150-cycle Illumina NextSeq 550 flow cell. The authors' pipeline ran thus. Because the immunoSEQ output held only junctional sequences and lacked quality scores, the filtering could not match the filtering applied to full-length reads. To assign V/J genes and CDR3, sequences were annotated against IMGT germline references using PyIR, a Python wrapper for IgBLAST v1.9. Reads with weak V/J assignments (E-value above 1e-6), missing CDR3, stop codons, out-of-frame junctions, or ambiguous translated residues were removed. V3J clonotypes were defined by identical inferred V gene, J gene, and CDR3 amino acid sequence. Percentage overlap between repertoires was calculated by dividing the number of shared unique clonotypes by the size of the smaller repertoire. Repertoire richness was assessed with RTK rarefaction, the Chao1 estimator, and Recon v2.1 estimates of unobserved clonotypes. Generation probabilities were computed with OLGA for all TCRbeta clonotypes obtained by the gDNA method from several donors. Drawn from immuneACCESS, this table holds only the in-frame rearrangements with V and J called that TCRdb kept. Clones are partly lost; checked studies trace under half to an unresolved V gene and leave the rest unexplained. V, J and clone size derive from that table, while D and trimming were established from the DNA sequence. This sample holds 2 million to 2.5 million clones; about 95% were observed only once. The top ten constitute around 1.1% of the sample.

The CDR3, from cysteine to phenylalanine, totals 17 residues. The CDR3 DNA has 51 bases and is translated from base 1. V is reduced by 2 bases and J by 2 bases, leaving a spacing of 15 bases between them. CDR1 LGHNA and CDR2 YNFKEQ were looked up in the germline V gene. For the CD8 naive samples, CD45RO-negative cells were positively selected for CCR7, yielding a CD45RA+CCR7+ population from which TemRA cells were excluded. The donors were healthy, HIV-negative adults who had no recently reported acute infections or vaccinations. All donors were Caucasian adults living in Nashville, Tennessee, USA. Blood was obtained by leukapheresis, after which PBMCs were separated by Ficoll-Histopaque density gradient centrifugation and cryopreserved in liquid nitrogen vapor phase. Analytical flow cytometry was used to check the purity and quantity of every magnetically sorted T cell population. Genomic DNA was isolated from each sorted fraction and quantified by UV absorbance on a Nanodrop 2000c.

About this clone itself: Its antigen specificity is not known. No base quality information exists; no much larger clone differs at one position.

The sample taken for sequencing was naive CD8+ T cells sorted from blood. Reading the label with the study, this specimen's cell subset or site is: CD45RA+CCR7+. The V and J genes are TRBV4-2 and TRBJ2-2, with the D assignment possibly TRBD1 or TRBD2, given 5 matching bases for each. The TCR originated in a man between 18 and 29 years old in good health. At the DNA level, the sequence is TGTGCCAGCAGCCAATCCGTCGGGACGGGTAACACCGGGGAGCTGTTTTTT. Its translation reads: CASSQSVGTGNTGELFF.